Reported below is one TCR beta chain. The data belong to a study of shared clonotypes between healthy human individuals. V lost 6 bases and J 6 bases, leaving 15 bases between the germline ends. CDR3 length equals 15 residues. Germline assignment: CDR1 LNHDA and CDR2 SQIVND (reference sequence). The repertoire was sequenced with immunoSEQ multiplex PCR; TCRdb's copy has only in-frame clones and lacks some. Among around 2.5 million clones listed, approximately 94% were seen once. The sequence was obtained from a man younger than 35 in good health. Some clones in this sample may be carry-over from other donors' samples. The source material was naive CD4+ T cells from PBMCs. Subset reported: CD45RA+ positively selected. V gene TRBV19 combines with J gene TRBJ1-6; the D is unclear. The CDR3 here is CASSPPRRANSPLHF. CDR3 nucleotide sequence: TGTGCCAGTAGCCCTCCCCGACGGGCTAATTCACCCCTCCACTTT.